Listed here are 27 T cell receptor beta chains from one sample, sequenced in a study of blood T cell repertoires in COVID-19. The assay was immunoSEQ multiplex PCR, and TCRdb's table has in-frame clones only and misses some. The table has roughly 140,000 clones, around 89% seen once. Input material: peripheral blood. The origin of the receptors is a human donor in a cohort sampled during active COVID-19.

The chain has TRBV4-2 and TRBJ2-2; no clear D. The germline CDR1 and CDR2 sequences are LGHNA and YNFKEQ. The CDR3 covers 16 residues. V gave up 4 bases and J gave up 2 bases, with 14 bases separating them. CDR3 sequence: CASSPKNTFNTGELFF. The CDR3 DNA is TGTGCCAGCAGCCCCAAGAACACCTTTAACACCGGGGAGCTGTTTTTT.

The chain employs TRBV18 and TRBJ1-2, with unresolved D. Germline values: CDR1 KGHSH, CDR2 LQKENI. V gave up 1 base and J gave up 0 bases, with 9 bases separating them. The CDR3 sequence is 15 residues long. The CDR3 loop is CASSPQGRPNYGYTF. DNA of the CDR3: TGTGCCAGCTCACCACAAGGGAGACCTAACTATGGCTACACCTTC.

For the CDR3, the DNA is TGTGCCAGCAGCGTAGCCGAGCGGGACTCGAACACCGGGGAGCTGTTTTTT. Its protein is CASSVAERDSNTGELFF. The gene calls are TRBV9 and TRBJ2-2, with 7 nucleotides matching TRBD2. With 0 bases clipped from V and 0 bases from J, the junction kept 5 bases outside the gene matches. CDR1 and CDR2 from the germline V gene are SGDLS and YYNGEE. This CDR3 comprises 17 residues. Variable domain in full (rest from reference TRBV9 and TRBJ2-2): DSGVTQTPKHLITATGQRVTLRCSPRSGDLSVYWYQQSLDQGLQFLIQYYNGEERAKGNILERFSAQQFPDLHSELNLSSLELGDSALYFCASSVAERDSNTGELFFGEGSRLTVL.

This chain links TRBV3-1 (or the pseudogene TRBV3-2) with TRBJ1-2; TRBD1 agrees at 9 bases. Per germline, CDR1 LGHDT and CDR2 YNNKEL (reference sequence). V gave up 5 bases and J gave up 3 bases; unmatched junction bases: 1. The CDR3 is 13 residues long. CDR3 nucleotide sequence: TGTGCCAGCAGCACAGGGGGCCACTATGGCTACACCTTC. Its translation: CASSTGGHYGYTF.

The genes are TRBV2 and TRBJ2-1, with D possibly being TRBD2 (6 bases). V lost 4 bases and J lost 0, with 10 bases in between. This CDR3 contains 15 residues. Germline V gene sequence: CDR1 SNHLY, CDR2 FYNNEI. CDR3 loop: CASSAVGSSYNEQFF. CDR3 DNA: TGTGCCAGCAGTGCAGTCGGGAGCTCCTACAATGAGCAGTTCTTC.

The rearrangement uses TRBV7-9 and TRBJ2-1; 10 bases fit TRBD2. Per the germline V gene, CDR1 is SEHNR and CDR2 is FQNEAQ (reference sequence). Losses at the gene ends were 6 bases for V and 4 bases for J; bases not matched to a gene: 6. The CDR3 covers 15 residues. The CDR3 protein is CASRGLAGAYNEQFF. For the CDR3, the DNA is TGTGCCAGCAGGGGTCTAGCGGGGGCGTACAATGAGCAGTTCTTC.

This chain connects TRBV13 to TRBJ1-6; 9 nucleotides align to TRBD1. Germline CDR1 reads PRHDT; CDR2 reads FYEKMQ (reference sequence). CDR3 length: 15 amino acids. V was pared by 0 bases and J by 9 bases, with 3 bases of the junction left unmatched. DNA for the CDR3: TGTGCCAGCAGCTTAGGACCGGACAGGGGTTCACCCCTCCACTTT. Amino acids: CASSLGPDRGSPLHF.

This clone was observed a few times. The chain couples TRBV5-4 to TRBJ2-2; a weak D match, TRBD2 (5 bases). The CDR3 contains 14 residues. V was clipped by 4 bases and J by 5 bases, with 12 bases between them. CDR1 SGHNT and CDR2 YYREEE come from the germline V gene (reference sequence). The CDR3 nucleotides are TGTGCCAGCAGCCCCGACCGGAGGACCGGGGAGCTGTTTTTT. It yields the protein CASSPDRRTGELFF. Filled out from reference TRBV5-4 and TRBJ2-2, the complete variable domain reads ETGVTQSPTHLIKTRGQQVTLRCSSQSGHNTVSWYQQALGQGPQFIFQYYREEENGRGNFPPRFSGLQFPNYSSELNVNALELDDSALYLCASSPDRRTGELFFGEGSRLTVL.

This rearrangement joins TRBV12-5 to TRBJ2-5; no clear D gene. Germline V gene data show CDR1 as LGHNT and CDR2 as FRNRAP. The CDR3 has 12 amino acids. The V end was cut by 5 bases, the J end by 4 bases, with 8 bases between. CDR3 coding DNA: TGTGCTAGTGGTACCACACGAGAGACCCAGTACTTC. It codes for CASGTTRETQYF. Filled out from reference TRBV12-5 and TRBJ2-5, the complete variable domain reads DARVTQTPRHKVTEMGQEVTMRCQPILGHNTVFWYRQTMMQGLELLAYFRNRAPLDDSGMPKDRFSAEMPDATLATLKIQPSEPRDSAVYFCASGTTRETQYFGPGTRLLVL.

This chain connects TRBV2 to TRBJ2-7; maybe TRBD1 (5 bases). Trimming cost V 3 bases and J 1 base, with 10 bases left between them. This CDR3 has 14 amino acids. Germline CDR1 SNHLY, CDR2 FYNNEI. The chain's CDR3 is CASSDVGPSYEQYF. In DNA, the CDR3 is TGTGCCAGCAGTGACGTGGGGCCTTCCTACGAGCAGTACTTC.

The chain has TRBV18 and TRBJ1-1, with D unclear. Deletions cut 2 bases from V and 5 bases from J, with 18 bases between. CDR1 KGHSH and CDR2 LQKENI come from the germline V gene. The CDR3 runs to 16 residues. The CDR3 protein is CASSPTTSRGGTEAFF. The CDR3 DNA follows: TGTGCCAGCTCACCAACCACCTCGCGAGGTGGTACTGAAGCTTTCTTT.

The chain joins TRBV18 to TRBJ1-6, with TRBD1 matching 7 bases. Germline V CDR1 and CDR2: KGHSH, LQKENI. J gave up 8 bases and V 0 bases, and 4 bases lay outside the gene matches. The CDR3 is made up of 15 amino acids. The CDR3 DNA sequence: TGTGCCAGCTCACCACCGGGCAGGGGGGATTCACCCCTCCACTTT. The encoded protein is CASSPPGRGDSPLHF.

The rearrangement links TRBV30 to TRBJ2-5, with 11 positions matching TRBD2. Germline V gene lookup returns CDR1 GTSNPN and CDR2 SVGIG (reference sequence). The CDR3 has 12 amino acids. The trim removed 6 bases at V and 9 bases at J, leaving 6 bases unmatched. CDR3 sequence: CACLLAGVAQYF. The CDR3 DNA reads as TGTGCCTGCCTACTAGCGGGGGTGGCCCAGTACTTC.

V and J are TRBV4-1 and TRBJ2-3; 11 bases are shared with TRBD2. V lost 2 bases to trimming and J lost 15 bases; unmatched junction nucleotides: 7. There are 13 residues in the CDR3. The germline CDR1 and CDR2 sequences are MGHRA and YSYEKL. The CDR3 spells CASSQLAGGPQYF. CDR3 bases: TGCGCCAGCAGCCAATTAGCGGGGGGGCCTCAATATTTT.

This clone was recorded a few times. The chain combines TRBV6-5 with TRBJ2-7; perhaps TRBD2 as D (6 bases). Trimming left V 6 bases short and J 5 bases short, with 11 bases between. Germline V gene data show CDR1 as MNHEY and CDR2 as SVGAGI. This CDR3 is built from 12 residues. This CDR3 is CASSFGGDEQYF. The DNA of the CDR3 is TGTGCCAGCAGCTTCGGGGGAGACGAGCAGTACTTC.

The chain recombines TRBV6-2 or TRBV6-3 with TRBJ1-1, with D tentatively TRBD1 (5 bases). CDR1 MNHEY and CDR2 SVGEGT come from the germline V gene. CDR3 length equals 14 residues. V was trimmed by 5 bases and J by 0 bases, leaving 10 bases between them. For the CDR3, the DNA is TGTGCCAGCAGTCCAGGGATAATGAACACTGAAGCTTTCTTT. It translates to CASSPGIMNTEAFF.

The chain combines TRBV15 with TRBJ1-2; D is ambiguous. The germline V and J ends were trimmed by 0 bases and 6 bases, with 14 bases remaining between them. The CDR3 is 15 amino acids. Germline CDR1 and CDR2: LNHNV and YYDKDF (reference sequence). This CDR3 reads CATSRDTGKWDGYTF. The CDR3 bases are TGTGCCACCAGCAGAGATACGGGGAAGTGGGATGGCTACACCTTC.

The CDR3 DNA follows: TGTGCCAGCTCACGGGGGCATGGCTACACCTTC. Translation: CASSRGHGYTF. This chain uses TRBV18 with TRBJ1-2; the D gene is possibly TRBD1 (6 bases). CDR3 length: 11 amino acids. V shed 4 bases and J shed 6 bases, with 6 bases lying between them. Germline CDR1 KGHSH, CDR2 LQKENI.

The DNA for the CDR3 is TGCGCCAGCAGCTTGGCAGGGGATGGCTACACCTTC. It codes for CASSLAGDGYTF. The chain carries TRBV5-1 and TRBJ1-2; TRBD1 is a possible D gene (6 bases). V lost 0 bases to trimming and J lost 6 bases, with 6 bases between them. There are 12 residues in the CDR3. Per germline, CDR1 SGHRS and CDR2 YFSETQ.

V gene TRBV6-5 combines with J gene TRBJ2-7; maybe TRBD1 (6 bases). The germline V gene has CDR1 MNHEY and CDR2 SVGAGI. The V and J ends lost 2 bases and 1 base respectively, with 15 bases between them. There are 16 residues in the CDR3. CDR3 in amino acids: CASSYTYKRGSYEQYF. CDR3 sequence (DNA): TGTGCCAGCAGTTACACATACAAGAGGGGGTCCTACGAGCAGTACTTC.

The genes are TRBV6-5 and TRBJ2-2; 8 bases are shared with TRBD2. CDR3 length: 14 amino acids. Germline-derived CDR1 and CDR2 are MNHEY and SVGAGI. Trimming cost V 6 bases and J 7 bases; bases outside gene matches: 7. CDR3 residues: CASSRGGANGELFF. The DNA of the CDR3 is TGTGCCAGCAGCCGGGGGGGGGCAAACGGGGAGCTGTTTTTT.

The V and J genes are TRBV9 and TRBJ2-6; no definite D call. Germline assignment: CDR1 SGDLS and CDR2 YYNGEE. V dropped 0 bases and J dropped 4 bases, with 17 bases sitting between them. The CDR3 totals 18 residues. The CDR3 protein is CASSVGSGEILGANVLTF. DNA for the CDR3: TGTGCCAGCAGCGTAGGCTCAGGTGAAATTCTGGGGGCCAACGTCCTGACTTTC.

This CDR3 is CASSIVVGEYYEQYF. DNA for the CDR3: TGTGCCAGTAGTATAGTGGTAGGGGAATACTACGAGCAGTACTTC. The rearrangement joins TRBV19 to TRBJ2-7; weak D call: TRBD1 (5 bases). V lost 1 base, J lost 3 bases, and 13 bases lay in between. The V gene's germline CDR1 is LNHDA and CDR2 SQIVND (reference sequence). The CDR3 totals 15 residues. Full variable domain (rest looked up from reference TRBV19 and TRBJ2-7): DGGITQSPKYLFRKEGQNVTLSCEQNLNHDAMYWYRQDPGQGLRLIYYSQIVNDFQKGDIAEGYSVSREKKESFPLTVTSAQKNPTAFYLCASSIVVGEYYEQYFGPGTRLTVT.

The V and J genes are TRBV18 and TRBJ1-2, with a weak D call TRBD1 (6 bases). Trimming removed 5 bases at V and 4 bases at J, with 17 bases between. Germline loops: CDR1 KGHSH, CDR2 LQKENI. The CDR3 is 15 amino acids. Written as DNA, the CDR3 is TGTGCCAGCTCAACCCTCAGGGGCCCAATCTATGGCTACACCTTC. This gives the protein CASSTLRGPIYGYTF.

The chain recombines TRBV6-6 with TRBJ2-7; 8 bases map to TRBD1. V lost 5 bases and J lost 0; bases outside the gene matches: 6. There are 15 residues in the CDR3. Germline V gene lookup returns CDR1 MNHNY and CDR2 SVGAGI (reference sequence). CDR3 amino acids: CASSGRDRSSYEQYF. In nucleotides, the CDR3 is TGTGCCAGCAGTGGCCGGGACAGGAGCTCCTACGAGCAGTACTTC.

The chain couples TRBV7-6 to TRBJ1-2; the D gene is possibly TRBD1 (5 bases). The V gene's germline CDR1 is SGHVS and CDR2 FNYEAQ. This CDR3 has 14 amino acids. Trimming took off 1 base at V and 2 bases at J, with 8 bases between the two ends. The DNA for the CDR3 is TGTGCCAGCAGCTTAGACGGGGGGAACTATGGCTACACCTTC. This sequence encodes CASSLDGGNYGYTF.

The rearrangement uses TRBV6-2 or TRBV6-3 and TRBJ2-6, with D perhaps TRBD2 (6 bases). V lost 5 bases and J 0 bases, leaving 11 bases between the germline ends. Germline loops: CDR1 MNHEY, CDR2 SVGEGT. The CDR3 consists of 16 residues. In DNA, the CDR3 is TGTGCCAGCAGTGTACGGGGAGGCTCTGGGGCCAACGTCCTGACTTTC. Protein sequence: CASSVRGGSGANVLTF.